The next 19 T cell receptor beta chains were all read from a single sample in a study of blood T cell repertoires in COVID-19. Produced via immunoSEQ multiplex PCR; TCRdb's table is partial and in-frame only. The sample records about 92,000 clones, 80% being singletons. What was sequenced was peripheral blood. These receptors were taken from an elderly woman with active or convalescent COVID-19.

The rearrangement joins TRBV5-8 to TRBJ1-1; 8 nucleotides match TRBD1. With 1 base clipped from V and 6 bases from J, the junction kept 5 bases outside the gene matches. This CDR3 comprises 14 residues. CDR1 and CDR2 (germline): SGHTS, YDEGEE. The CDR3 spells CASSLQGASPEAFF. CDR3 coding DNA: TGTGCCAGCAGCTTGCAGGGGGCTAGTCCTGAAGCTTTCTTT.

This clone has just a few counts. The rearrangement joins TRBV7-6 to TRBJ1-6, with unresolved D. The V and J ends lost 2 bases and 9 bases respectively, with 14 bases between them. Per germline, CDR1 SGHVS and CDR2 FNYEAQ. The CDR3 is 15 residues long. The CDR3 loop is CASSLIAGSGSPLHF. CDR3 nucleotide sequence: TGTGCCAGCAGCTTAATAGCGGGGAGTGGTTCACCCCTCCACTTT.

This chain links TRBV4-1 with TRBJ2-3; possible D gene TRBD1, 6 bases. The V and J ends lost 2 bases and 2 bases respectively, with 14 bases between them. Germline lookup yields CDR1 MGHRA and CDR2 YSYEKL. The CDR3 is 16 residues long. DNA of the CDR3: TGCGCCAGCAGCCAACAGGGGTCTCCTTCCACAGATACGCAGTATTTT. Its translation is CASSQQGSPSTDTQYF.

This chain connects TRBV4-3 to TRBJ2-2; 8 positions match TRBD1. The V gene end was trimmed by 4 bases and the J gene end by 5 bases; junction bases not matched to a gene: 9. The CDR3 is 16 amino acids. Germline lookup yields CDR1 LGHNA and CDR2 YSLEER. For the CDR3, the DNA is TGCGCCAGCAGCCTCGGGGGTCAGGGGGCGACCGGGGAGCTGTTTTTT. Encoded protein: CASSLGGQGATGELFF.

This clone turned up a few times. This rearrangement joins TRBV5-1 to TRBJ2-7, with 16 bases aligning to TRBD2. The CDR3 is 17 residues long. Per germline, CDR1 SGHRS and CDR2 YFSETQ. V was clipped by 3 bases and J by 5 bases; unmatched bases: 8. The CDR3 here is CASSSGTSGGAYHEQYF. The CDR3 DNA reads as TGCGCCAGCAGCTCCGGGACTAGCGGGGGGGCCTACCACGAGCAGTACTTC.

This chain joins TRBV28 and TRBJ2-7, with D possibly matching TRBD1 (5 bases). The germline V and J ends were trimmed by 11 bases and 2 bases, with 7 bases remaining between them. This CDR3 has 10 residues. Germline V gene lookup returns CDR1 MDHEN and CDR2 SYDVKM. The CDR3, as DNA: TGTGCCGTACAGGCCTACGAGCAGTACTTC. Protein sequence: CAVQAYEQYF. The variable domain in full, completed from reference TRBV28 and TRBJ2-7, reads DVKVTQSSRYLVKRTGEKVFLECVQDMDHENMFWYRQDPGLGLRLIYFSYDVKMKEKGDIPEGYSVSREKKERFSLILESASTNQTSMYLCAVQAYEQYFGPGTRLTVT.

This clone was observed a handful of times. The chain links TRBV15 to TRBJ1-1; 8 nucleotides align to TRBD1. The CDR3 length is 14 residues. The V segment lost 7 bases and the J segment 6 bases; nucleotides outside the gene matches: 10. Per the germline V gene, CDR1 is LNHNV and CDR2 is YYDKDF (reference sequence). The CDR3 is CATTVDRAAAEAFF. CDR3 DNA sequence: TGTGCCACCACCGTGGACAGGGCGGCCGCTGAAGCTTTCTTT.

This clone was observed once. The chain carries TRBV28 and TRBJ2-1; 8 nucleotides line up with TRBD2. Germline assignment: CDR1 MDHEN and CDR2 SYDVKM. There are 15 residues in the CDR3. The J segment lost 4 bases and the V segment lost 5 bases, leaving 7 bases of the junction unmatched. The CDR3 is CASSRVLAGYNEQFF. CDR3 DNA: TGTGCCAGCAGTCGCGTCCTAGCGGGTTACAATGAGCAGTTCTTC.

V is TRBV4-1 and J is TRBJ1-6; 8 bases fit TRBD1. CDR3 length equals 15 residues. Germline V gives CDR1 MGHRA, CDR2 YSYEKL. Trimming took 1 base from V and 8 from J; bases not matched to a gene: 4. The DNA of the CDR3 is TGCGCCAGCAGCCAAGGTGACAGGGGATATTCACCCCTCCACTTT. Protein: CASSQGDRGYSPLHF.

CDR3 amino acids: CASGRTSGYEQYF. For the CDR3, the DNA is TGTGCCAGCGGCCGGACTAGCGGCTACGAGCAGTACTTC. V and J are TRBV28 and TRBJ2-7, with 10 bases identical to TRBD2. V shed 8 bases and J 3 bases; nucleotides not matched to a gene: 4. This CDR3 is built from 13 residues. Germline CDR1 reads MDHEN; CDR2 reads SYDVKM.

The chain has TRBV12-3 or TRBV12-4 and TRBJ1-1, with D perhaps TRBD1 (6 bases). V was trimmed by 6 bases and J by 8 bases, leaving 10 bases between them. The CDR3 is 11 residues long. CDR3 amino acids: CASSTDREAFF. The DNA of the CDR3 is TGTGCCAGCAGCACCGACAGGGAAGCTTTCTTT.

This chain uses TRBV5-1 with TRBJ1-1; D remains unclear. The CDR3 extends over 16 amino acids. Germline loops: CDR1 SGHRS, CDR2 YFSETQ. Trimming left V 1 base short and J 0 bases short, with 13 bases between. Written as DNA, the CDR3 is TGCGCCAGCAGCTTGTATATCCCAGATCTGAACACTGAAGCTTTCTTT. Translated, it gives CASSLYIPDLNTEAFF.

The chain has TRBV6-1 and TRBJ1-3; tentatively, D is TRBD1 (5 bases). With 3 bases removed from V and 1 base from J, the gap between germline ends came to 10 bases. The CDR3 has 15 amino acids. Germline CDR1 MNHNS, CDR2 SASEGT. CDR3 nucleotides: TGTGCCAGCAGTGAGACTCAGGGTTCTGGAAACACCATATATTTT. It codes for CASSETQGSGNTIYF.

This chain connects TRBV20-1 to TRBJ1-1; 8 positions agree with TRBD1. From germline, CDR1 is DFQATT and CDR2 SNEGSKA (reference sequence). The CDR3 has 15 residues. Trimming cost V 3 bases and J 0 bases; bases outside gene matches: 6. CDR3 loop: CSASMTGALNTEAFF. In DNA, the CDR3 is TGCAGTGCTAGTATGACAGGGGCCTTGAACACTGAAGCTTTCTTT.

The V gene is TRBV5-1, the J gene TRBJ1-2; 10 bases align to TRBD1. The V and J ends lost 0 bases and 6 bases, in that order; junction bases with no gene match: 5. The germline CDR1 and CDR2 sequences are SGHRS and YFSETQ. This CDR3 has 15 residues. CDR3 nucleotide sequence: TGCGCCAGCAGCTTGGCCATGGGGACAGGGGATGGCTACACCTTC. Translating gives CASSLAMGTGDGYTF.

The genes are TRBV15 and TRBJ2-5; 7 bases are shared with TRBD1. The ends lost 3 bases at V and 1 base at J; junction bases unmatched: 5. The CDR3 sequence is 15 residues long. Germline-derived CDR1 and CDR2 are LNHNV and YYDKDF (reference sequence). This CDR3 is CATSSQYRGQETQYF. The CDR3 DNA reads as TGTGCCACCAGCAGCCAATACAGGGGCCAAGAGACCCAGTACTTC.

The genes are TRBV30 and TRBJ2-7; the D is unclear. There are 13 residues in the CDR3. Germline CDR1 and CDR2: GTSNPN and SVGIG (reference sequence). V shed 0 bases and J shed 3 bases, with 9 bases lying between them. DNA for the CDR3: TGTGCCTGGAGTGTTTCCCCGGGCTACGAGCAGTACTTC. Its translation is CAWSVSPGYEQYF.

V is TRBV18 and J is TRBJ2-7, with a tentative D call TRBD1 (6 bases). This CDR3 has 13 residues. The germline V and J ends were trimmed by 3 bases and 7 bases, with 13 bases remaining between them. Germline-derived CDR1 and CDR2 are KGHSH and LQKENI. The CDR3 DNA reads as TGTGCCAGCTCACCTCGGGACACGGGGGAGCAGTACTTC. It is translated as CASSPRDTGEQYF. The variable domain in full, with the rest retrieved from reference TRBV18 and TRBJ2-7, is NAGVMQNPRHLVRRRGQEARLRCSPMKGHSHVYWYRQLPEEGLKFMVYLQKENIIDESGMPKERFSAEFPKEGPSILRIQQVVRGDSAAYFCASSPRDTGEQYFGPGTRLTVT.

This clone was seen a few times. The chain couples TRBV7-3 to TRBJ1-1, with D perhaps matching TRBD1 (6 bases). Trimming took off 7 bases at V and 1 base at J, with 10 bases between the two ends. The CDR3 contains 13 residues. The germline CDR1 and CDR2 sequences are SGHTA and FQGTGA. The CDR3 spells CASTAQGNTEAFF. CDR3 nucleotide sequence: TGTGCCAGCACCGCACAGGGGAACACTGAAGCTTTCTTT. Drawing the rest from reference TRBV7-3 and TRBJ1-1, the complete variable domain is GAGVSQTPSNKVTEKGKYVELRCDPISGHTALYWYRQSLGQGPEFLIYFQGTGAADDSGLPNDRFFAVRPEGSVSTLKIQRTERGDSAVYLCASTAQGNTEAFFGQGTRLTVV.